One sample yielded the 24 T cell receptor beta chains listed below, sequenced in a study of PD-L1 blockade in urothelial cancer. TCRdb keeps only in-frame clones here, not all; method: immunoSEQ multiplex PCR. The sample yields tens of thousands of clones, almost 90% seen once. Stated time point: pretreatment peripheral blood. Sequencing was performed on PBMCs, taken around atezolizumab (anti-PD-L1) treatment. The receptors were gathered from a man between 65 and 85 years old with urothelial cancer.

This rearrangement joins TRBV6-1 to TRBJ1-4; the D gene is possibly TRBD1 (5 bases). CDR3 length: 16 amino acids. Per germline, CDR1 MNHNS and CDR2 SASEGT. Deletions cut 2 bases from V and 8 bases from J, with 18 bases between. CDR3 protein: CASSESGPPGGEKLFF. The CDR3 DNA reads TGTGCCAGCAGTGAATCCGGACCCCCCGGGGGGGAAAAACTGTTTTTT.

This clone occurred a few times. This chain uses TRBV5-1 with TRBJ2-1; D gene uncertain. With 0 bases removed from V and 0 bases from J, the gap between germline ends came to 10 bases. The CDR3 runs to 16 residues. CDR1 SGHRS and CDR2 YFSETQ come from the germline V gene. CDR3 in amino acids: CASSLGIVSSYNEQFF. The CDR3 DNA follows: TGCGCCAGCAGCTTGGGCATTGTGAGCTCCTACAATGAGCAGTTCTTC. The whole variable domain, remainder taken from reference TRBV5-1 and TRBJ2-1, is KAGVTQTPRYLIKTRGQQVTLSCSPISGHRSVSWYQQTPGQGLQFLFEYFSETQRNKGNFPGRFSGRQFSNSRSEMNVSTLELGDSALYLCASSLGIVSSYNEQFFGPGTRLTVL.

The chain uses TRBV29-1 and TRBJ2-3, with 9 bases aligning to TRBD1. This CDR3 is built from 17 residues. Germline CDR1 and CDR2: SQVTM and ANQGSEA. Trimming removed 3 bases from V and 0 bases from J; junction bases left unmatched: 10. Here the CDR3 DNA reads TGCAGCGTTGAGCCCATTACCGGGACAGGGAGCACAGATACGCAGTATTTT. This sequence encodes CSVEPITGTGSTDTQYF.

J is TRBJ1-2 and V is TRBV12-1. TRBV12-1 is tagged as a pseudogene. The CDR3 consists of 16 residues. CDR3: CASSFFWYVSPYGYTF. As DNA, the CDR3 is TGTGCCAGCAGCTTTTTTTGGTACGTGAGCCCCTATGGCTACACCTTC.

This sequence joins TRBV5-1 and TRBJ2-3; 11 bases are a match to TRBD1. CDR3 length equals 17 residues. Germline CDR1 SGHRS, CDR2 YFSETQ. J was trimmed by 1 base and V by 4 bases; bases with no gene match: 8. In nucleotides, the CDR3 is TGCGCCAGCAGCACAGGACAGGGGGCGGTGGGCACAGATACGCAGTATTTT. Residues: CASSTGQGAVGTDTQYF.

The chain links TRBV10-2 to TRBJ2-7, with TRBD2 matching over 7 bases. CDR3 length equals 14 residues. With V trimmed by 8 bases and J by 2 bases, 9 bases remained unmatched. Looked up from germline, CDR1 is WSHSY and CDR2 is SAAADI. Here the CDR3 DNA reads TGCGCCAGCTTAAGCGGGGAGCCCCCCTACGAGCAGTACTTC. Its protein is CASLSGEPPYEQYF.

In nucleotides, the CDR3 is TGTGCCAGCAGTTCGACTAGCGGGCATTACGAGCAGTACTTC. This sequence encodes CASSSTSGHYEQYF. The chain combines TRBV6-6 with TRBJ2-7, with 10 positions matching TRBD2. CDR1 MNHNY and CDR2 SVGAGI come from the germline V gene (reference sequence). This CDR3 has 14 amino acids. V shed 4 bases and J 4 bases; nucleotides not matched to a gene: 4.

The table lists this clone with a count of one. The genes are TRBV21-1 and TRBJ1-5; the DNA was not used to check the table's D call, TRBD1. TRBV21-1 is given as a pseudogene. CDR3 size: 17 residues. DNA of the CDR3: TGTGCCAGCAGCAAAACCCCCGGGACAATTAGCAATCAGCCCCAGCATTTT. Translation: CASSKTPGTISNQPQHF.

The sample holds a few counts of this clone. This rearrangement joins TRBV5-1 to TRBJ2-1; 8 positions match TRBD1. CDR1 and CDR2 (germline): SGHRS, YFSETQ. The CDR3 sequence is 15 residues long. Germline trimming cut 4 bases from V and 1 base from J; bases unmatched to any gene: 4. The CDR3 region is CASSLRQGSYNEQFF. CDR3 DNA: TGCGCCAGCAGCCTACGACAGGGGTCCTACAATGAGCAGTTCTTC.

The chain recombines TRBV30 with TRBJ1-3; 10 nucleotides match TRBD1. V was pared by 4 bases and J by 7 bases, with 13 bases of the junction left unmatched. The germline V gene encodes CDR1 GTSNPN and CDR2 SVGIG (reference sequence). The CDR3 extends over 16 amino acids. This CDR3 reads CAWKKRDRGNKNTIYF. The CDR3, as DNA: TGTGCCTGGAAAAAAAGGGACAGGGGAAATAAGAACACCATATATTTT.

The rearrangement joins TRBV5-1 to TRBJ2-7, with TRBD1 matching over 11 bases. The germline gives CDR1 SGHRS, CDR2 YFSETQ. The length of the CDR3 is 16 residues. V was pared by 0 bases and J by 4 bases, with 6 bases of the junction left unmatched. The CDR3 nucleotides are TGCGCCAGCAGCTTGGGGACAGGGGGCGCAGGGTACGAGCAGTACTTC. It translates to CASSLGTGGAGYEQYF. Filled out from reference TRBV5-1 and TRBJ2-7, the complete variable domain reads KAGVTQTPRYLIKTRGQQVTLSCSPISGHRSVSWYQQTPGQGLQFLFEYFSETQRNKGNFPGRFSGRQFSNSRSEMNVSTLELGDSALYLCASSLGTGGAGYEQYFGPGTRLTVT.

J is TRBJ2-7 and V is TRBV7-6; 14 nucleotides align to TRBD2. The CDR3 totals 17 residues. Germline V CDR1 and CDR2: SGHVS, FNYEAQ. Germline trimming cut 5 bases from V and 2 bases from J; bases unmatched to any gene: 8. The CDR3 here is CASSAGTSGSFTYEQYF. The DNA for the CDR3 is TGTGCCAGCAGCGCAGGGACTAGCGGGAGTTTTACCTACGAGCAGTACTTC.

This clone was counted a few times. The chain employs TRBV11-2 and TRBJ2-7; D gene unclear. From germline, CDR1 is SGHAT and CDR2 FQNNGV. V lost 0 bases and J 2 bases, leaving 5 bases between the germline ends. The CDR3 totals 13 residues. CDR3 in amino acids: CASSLDDTYEQYF. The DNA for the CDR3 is TGTGCCAGCAGCTTAGACGACACCTACGAGCAGTACTTC.

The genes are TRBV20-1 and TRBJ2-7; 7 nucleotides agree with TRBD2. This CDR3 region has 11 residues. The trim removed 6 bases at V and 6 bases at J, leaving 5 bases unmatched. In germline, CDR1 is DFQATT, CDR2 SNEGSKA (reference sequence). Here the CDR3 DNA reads TGCAGTGCGAGACTAGCAAGCGAGCAGTACTTC. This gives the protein CSARLASEQYF.

The CDR3 sequence: CASSESIQGPGADTQYF. In nucleotides, the CDR3 is TGCGCCAGCAGTGAGTCGATACAGGGCCCCGGGGCAGATACGCAGTATTTT. The V call is TRBV10-1, the J call TRBJ2-3; the D gene is possibly TRBD1 (6 bases). Germline V CDR1 and CDR2: WNHNN, SYGVQD (reference sequence). The CDR3 is made up of 17 amino acids. V lost 0 bases and J 4 bases, leaving 17 bases between the germline ends.

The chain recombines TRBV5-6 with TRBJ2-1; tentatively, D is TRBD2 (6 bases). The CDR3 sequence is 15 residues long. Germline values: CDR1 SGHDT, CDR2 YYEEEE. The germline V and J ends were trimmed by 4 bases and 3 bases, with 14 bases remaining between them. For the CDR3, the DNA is TGTGCCAGCAGCCGGACTAAAGGAGGCTACAATGAGCAGTTCTTC. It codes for CASSRTKGGYNEQFF. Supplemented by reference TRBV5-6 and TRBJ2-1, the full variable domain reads DAGVTQSPTHLIKTRGQQVTLRCSPKSGHDTVSWYQQALGQGPQFIFQYYEEEERQRGNFPDRFSGHQFPNYSSELNVNALLLGDSALYLCASSRTKGGYNEQFFGPGTRLTVL.

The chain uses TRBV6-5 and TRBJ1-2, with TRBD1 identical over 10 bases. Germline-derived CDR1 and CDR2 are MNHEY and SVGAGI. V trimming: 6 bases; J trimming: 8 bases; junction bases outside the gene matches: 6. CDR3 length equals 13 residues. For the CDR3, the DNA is TGTGCCAGCAGGCCGACAGGGGGCATGGGCTACACCTTC. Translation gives CASRPTGGMGYTF.

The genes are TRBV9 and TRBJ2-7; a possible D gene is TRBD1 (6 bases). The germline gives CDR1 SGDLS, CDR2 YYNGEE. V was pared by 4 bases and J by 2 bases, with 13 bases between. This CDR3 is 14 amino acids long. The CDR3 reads CASSPRQATYEQYF. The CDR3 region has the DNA TGTGCCAGCAGCCCACGACAGGCCACCTACGAGCAGTACTTC. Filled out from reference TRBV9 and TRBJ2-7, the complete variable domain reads DSGVTQTPKHLITATGQRVTLRCSPRSGDLSVYWYQQSLDQGLQFLIQYYNGEERAKGNILERFSAQQFPDLHSELNLSSLELGDSALYFCASSPRQATYEQYFGPGTRLTVT.

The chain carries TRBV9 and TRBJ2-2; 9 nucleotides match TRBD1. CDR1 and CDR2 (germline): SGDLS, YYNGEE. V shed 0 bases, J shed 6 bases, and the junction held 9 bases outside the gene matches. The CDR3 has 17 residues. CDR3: CASSVEPPGQGSGELFF. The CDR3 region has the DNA TGTGCCAGCAGCGTAGAGCCACCGGGACAGGGTTCCGGGGAGCTGTTTTTT.

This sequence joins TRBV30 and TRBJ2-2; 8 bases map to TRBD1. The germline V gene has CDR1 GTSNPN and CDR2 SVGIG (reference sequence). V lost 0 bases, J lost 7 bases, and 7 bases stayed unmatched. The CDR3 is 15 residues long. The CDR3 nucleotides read TGTGCCTGGAGTGTAGGACAGGGAGTAAACGGGGAGCTGTTTTTT. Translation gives CAWSVGQGVNGELFF.

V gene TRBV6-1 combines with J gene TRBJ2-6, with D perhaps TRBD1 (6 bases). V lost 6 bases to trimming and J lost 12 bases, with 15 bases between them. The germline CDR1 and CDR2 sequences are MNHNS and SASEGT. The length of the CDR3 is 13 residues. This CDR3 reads CASRVGQLSVLTF. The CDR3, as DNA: TGTGCCAGCAGGGTAGGACAGCTTTCCGTCCTGACTTTC.

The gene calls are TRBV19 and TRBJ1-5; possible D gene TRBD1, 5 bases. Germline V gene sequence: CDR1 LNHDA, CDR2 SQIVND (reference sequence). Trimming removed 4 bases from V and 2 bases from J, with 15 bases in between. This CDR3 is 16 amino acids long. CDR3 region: CASSTGAGGGNQPQHF. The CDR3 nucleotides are TGTGCCAGTAGTACCGGGGCCGGGGGTGGCAATCAGCCCCAGCATTTT. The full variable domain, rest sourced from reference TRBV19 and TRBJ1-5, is DGGITQSPKYLFRKEGQNVTLSCEQNLNHDAMYWYRQDPGQGLRLIYYSQIVNDFQKGDIAEGYSVSREKKESFPLTVTSAQKNPTAFYLCASSTGAGGGNQPQHFGDGTRLSIL.

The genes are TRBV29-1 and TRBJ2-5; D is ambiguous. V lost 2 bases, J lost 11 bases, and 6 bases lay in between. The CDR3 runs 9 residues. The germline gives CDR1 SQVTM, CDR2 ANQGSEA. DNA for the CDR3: TGCAGCGTTGAATATGAGCAGTACTTC. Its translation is CSVEYEQYF. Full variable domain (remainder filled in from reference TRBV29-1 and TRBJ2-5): SAVISQKPSRDICQRGTSLTIQCQVDSQVTMMFWYRQQPGQSLTLIATANQGSEATYESGFVIDKFPISRPNLTFSTLTVSNMSPEDSSIYLCSVEYEQYFGPGTRLLVL.

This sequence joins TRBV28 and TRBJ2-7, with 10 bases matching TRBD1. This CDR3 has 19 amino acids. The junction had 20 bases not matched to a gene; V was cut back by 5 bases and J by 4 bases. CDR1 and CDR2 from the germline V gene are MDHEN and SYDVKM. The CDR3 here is CASSPLDRGLGRGLYEQYF. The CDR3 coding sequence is TGTGCCAGCAGTCCCCTCGACAGGGGGCTCGGGCGGGGCCTATACGAGCAGTACTTC.